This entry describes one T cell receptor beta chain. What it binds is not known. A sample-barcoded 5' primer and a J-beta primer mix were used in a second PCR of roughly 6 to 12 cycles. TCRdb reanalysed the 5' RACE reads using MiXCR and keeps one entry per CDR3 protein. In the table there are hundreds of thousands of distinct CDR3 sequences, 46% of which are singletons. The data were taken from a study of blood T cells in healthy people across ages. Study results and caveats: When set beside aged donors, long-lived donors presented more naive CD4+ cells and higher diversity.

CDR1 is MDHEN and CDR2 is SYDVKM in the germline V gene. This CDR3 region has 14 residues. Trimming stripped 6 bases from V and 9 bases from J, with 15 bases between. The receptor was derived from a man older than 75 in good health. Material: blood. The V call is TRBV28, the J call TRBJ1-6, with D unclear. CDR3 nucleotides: TGTGCCAGCAGCCCACAACTGGGGAGTTCACCCCTCCACTTT. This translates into CASSPQLGSSPLHF.